The 31 T cell receptor beta chains reported below all come from one sample, sequenced in a study of CD8 T cells in ankylosing spondylitis. TCRdb re-derived calls from the 5' RACE reads in MiXCR, one entry per CDR3 protein. The sample shows some 150,000 distinct CDR3 sequences, about 10% of them seen only once. The sample comprised blood, either unsorted or a sorted T cell fraction (not recorded which). All receptors derive from a female donor with ankylosing spondylitis or in good health (not recorded which).

This clonotype was observed many times. The chain joins TRBV20-1 to TRBJ2-1; 13 bases map to TRBD2. The CDR3 length is 15 residues. Germline V gene sequence: CDR1 DFQATT, CDR2 SNEGSKA (reference sequence). Trimming took 2 bases from V and 4 from J; bases not matched to a gene: 2. CDR3 region: CSARMTSGRYNEQFF. The CDR3 nucleotides read TGCAGTGCTAGAATGACTAGCGGGAGGTACAATGAGCAGTTCTTC.

This clonotype was detected many times. J is TRBJ1-2 and V is TRBV19, with D unclear. The CDR3 is 14 amino acids. Looked up from germline, CDR1 is LNHDA and CDR2 is SQIVND (reference sequence). V dropped 6 bases and J dropped 0 bases, with 11 bases sitting between them. The CDR3 DNA is TGTGCCAGTAGGCACTACGTCTCTAACTATGGCTACACCTTC. It yields the protein CASRHYVSNYGYTF. Combining the CDR3 with reference TRBV19 and TRBJ1-2 gives the whole variable domain DGGITQSPKYLFRKEGQNVTLSCEQNLNHDAMYWYRQDPGQGLRLIYYSQIVNDFQKGDIAEGYSVSREKKESFPLTVTSAQKNPTAFYLCASRHYVSNYGYTFGSGTRLTVV.

V and J are TRBV2 and TRBJ2-6, with 13 nucleotides matching TRBD2. Germline V gene data show CDR1 as SNHLY and CDR2 as FYNNEI. This CDR3 has 18 amino acids. V lost 6 bases, J lost 0 bases, and 5 bases stayed unmatched. CDR3 DNA sequence: TGTGCCAGCAGCTCCCGGACTAGCGGGAGCTCTGGGGCCAACGTCCTGACTTTC. It translates to CASSSRTSGSSGANVLTF. The full variable domain, its missing parts supplied by reference TRBV2 and TRBJ2-6, is EPEVTQTPSHQVTQMGQEVILRCVPISNHLYFYWYRQILGQKVEFLVSFYNNEISEKSEIFDDQFSVERPDGSNFTLKIRSTKLEDSAMYFCASSSRTSGSSGANVLTFGAGSRLTVL.

This clonotype was observed at least ten times. This chain uses TRBV29-1 with TRBJ1-2, with no clear D. This CDR3 region has 13 residues. Trimming stripped 8 bases from V and 3 bases from J, with 16 bases between. Germline V lookup: CDR1 SQVTM, CDR2 ANQGSEA. CDR3 sequence: CSTAPGMDYGYTF. CDR3 sequence (DNA): TGCAGCACGGCGCCTGGGATGGACTATGGCTACACCTTC.

This clonotype appeared many times. V is TRBV5-6 and J is TRBJ1-1; no firm D call. Germline-derived CDR1 and CDR2 are SGHDT and YYEEEE. The CDR3 is 13 amino acids. Trimming stripped 4 bases from V and 1 base from J, with 8 bases between. CDR3 in amino acids: CASSLQRNTEAFF. DNA of the CDR3: TGTGCCAGCAGCCTACAGAGGAACACTGAAGCTTTCTTT.

This clonotype came up many times. This chain links TRBV18 with TRBJ2-7; 7 nucleotides agree with TRBD1. Per the germline V gene, CDR1 is KGHSH and CDR2 is LQKENI. CDR3 length: 13 residues. The junction had 5 bases not matched to a gene; V was cut back by 6 bases and J by 3 bases. The DNA of the CDR3 is TGTGCCAGCTCGCCGGACAGGAACTACGAGCAGTACTTC. Its translation is CASSPDRNYEQYF.

The gene calls are TRBV5-1 and TRBJ2-1, with D tentatively TRBD1 (6 bases). The CDR3 is 15 residues long. Trimming left V 4 bases short and J 1 base short, with 12 bases between. CDR1 is SGHRS, CDR2 YFSETQ, per germline. The CDR3 bases are TGCGCCAGCAGCCGAGGGGACAATTCCTACAATGAGCAGTTCTTC. It is translated as CASSRGDNSYNEQFF.

In this sample, this clonotype turned up many times. The chain employs TRBV24-1 and TRBJ2-3, with D perhaps matching TRBD2 (6 bases). Per the germline V gene, CDR1 is KGHDR and CDR2 is SFDVKD. The CDR3 totals 17 residues. V was trimmed by 3 bases and J by 6 bases, leaving 21 bases between them. The CDR3 loop is CATSDAVAASRPDTQYF. The CDR3, as DNA: TGTGCCACCAGTGATGCAGTAGCGGCCAGTCGTCCGGATACGCAGTATTTT.

This clonotype was detected ten times or more. The chain employs TRBV12-3 or TRBV12-4 and TRBJ2-2; possibly TRBD1 for D (6 bases). The CDR3 is 13 amino acids. Trimming pared 3 bases from V and 5 bases from J, leaving 7 bases between. Here the CDR3 reads CASSFTGTGELFF. In DNA form, the CDR3 reads TGTGCCAGCAGTTTCACAGGGACCGGGGAGCTGTTTTTT.

The sample holds many counts of this clonotype. V and J are TRBV30 and TRBJ1-1; 9 bases line up with TRBD1. This CDR3 spans 16 amino acids. The germline V gene encodes CDR1 GTSNPN and CDR2 SVGIG (reference sequence). V shed 4 bases and J 2 bases; nucleotides not matched to a gene: 11. CDR3: CAWIRRDRVLNTEAFF. Written as DNA, the CDR3 is TGTGCCTGGATCCGGCGGGACAGGGTTTTAAACACTGAAGCTTTCTTT.

Ten or more counts support this clonotype. The V gene is TRBV30, the J gene TRBJ2-1, with TRBD2 matching over 8 bases. Looked up from germline, CDR1 is GTSNPN and CDR2 is SVGIG (reference sequence). This CDR3 comprises 14 residues. V lost 6 bases and J lost 7; bases outside the gene matches: 11. This chain's CDR3 is CACSLGGLDNEQFF. The CDR3 DNA reads as TGTGCCTGTTCCCTCGGGGGACTAGATAATGAGCAGTTCTTC.

For this clonotype: One end of the junction does not line up with germline, which may come from a read error. The V and J genes are TRBV6-1 and TRBJ1-3, with D uncertain. Germline V lookup: CDR1 MNHNS, CDR2 SASEGT. The CDR3 runs to 18 residues. The CDR3 DNA reads as TGTGCCAGCAGCCGGATGGCCCCAGGCGGGAGCTCTGGAAACACCACATATTTT. Translation gives CASSRMAPGGSSGNTTYF.

This clonotype was picked up many times. The chain is built from TRBV12-3 or TRBV12-4 and TRBJ1-4; D might be TRBD1 (5 bases). CDR3 length equals 15 residues. Trimming left V 1 base short and J 8 bases short, with 14 bases between. CDR3 nucleotides: TGTGCCAGCAGTTTAGTGGCCGGGGCCTCGGAAAAACTGTTTTTT. Its protein product is CASSLVAGASEKLFF.

Many counts were recorded for this clonotype. The chain employs TRBV5-6 and TRBJ2-6; D is possibly TRBD1 (5 bases). There are 19 residues in the CDR3. CDR1 is SGHDT and CDR2 is YYEEEE in the germline V gene. V was pared by 4 bases and J by 3 bases, with 23 bases between. CDR3 in DNA: TGTGCCAGCAGCAACACCCCTTCGACAGACCCCTTTGGGGCCAACGTCCTGACTTTC. Encoded protein: CASSNTPSTDPFGANVLTF.

This clonotype has a count of ten or more. The J gene is TRBJ2-1, the V gene TRBV20-1, with 8 bases matching TRBD2. CDR3 size: 16 residues. V lost 6 bases and J lost 2; bases outside the gene matches: 12. Germline CDR1 reads DFQATT; CDR2 reads SNEGSKA (reference sequence). The CDR3 nucleotides are TGCAGTGCCCCTGGGGTAGCGGGACGGGCCTACAATGAGCAGTTCTTC. This sequence encodes CSAPGVAGRAYNEQFF.

This clonotype was observed at least ten times. The chain uses TRBV18 and TRBJ1-1; D possibly corresponds to TRBD1 (5 bases). The CDR3 is 12 amino acids. The germline CDR1 and CDR2 sequences are KGHSH and LQKENI. Trimming shortened V by 3 bases and J by 8 bases, and 10 bases separated the two germline ends. As DNA, the CDR3 is TGTGCCAGCTCACCTGAGGGGTTCGAAGCTTTCTTT. Its translation is CASSPEGFEAFF.

The chain joins TRBV2 to TRBJ2-3, with unresolved D. The CDR3 is 10 residues long. V was cut by 7 bases and J by 6 bases, with 5 bases left in between. CDR1 and CDR2 from the germline V gene are SNHLY and FYNNEI. CDR3 region: CASKQDTQYF. Written as DNA, the CDR3 is TGTGCCAGCAAGCAGGATACGCAGTATTTT. The whole variable domain, remainder taken from reference TRBV2 and TRBJ2-3, is EPEVTQTPSHQVTQMGQEVILRCVPISNHLYFYWYRQILGQKVEFLVSFYNNEISEKSEIFDDQFSVERPDGSNFTLKIRSTKLEDSAMYFCASKQDTQYFGPGTRLTVL.

This clonotype was detected ten times or more. CDR3 sequence: CASSRGDSEYNSPLHF. In nucleotides, the CDR3 is TGCGCCAGCAGCCGGGGCGACAGCGAGTATAATTCACCCCTCCACTTT. The genes are TRBV5-1 and TRBJ1-6; D may be TRBD1 (5 bases). The CDR3 loop spans 16 amino acids. From germline, CDR1 is SGHRS and CDR2 YFSETQ. Trimming took 4 bases from V and 4 from J, leaving 15 bases between them.

Turning to this clonotype: A much larger clone differs by one base, so this may be a read error. The chain couples TRBV10-3 to TRBJ1-4; perhaps TRBD1 as D (5 bases). The CDR3 loop spans 13 amino acids. Germline V gives CDR1 ENHRY, CDR2 SYGVKD. The CDR3 region has the DNA TGTTCCACCACAGGCGCAACTAATGAAAAACTGTTTTTT. This gives the protein CSTTGATNEKLFF.

At least ten counts were recorded for this clonotype. The gene calls are TRBV6-1 and TRBJ1-6; 7 bases are a match to TRBD1. V dropped 8 bases and J dropped 4; count of bases not matched to a gene: 5. This CDR3 spans 14 amino acids. Looked up from germline, CDR1 is MNHNS and CDR2 is SASEGT. CDR3 sequence: CASLPGQYNSPLHF. The CDR3 DNA follows: TGTGCCAGCCTCCCGGGACAGTATAATTCACCCCTCCACTTT.

This clonotype occurred many times. The V gene is TRBV5-1, the J gene TRBJ2-3; D may be TRBD1 (6 bases). The CDR3 is 17 residues long. V gave up 2 bases and J gave up 8 bases, with 24 bases separating them. The germline V gene encodes CDR1 SGHRS and CDR2 YFSETQ. CDR3 loop: CASSLFSQGLLVGTQYF. Written as DNA, the CDR3 is TGCGCCAGCAGCTTATTTAGTCAGGGGCTTCTTGTAGGTACGCAGTATTTT. Using reference TRBV5-1 and TRBJ2-3 for the parts outside the CDR3, the full variable domain is KAGVTQTPRYLIKTRGQQVTLSCSPISGHRSVSWYQQTPGQGLQFLFEYFSETQRNKGNFPGRFSGRQFSNSRSEMNVSTLELGDSALYLCASSLFSQGLLVGTQYFGPGTRLTVL.

This clonotype was recorded at least ten times. V usage is TRBV12-3 or TRBV12-4 and J usage is TRBJ1-1, with TRBD1 matching over 8 bases. This CDR3 spans 13 amino acids. The junction had 12 bases not matched to a gene; V was cut back by 8 bases and J by 10 bases. CDR3 loop: CASPSPGGGVAFF. In DNA, the CDR3 is TGTGCCAGCCCCTCGCCAGGGGGCGGAGTAGCTTTCTTT.

Comment on this clonotype: A much larger clonotype is one base distant, so this may be a read error. This chain joins TRBV12-3 or TRBV12-4 and TRBJ2-6; D gene unclear. There are 14 residues in the CDR3. With 10 bases removed from V and 0 bases from J, the gap between germline ends came to 10 bases. CDR3 sequence reads: CANTLISGANVLTF. Written as DNA, the CDR3 is TGTGCCAACACCCTGATCTCTGGGGCCAACGTCCTGACTTTC.

This clonotype was counted at least ten times. The chain joins TRBV28 to TRBJ2-3; 11 bases fit TRBD2. V shed 6 bases, J shed 3 bases, and the junction held 11 bases outside the gene matches. This CDR3 is 17 amino acids long. In germline, CDR1 is MDHEN, CDR2 SYDVKM. The DNA of the CDR3 is TGTGCCAGCAGCTCCGCCGTAGCGGGGGGGCGAACAGATACGCAGTATTTT. The encoded protein is CASSSAVAGGRTDTQYF.

In this sample, this clonotype turned up many times. The rearrangement uses TRBV5-1 and TRBJ1-3; D possibly corresponds to TRBD1 (5 bases). The CDR3 has 15 residues. The V gene lost 4 bases and the J gene lost 0 bases, with 11 bases spanning the gap. Germline V gene sequence: CDR1 SGHRS, CDR2 YFSETQ. The CDR3 DNA follows: TGCGCCAGCAGCCCGGAGGGGAGCTCTGGAAACACCATATATTTT. Translation: CASSPEGSSGNTIYF.

The V gene is TRBV10-3, the J gene TRBJ2-1; the match to TRBD1 covers 9 bases. CDR1 and CDR2 (germline): ENHRY, SYGVKD. The CDR3 totals 15 residues. Trimming took 4 bases from V and 3 from J; bases not matched to a gene: 4. For the CDR3, the DNA is TGTGCCATCAGTGCAGGGACAGGGAACTACAATGAGCAGTTCTTC. Its translation: CAISAGTGNYNEQFF.

A note on this clonotype: A much more abundant neighbour one base away suggests this may be a read error. This sequence joins TRBV15 and TRBJ2-1, with TRBD2 as a possible D gene (6 bases). Germline V lookup: CDR1 LNHNV, CDR2 YYDKDF (reference sequence). The CDR3 consists of 14 residues. CDR3 DNA: TGTGCCACCAGCAGAGATCTGGAGGGCAATGAGCAGTCCTTC. Its protein product is CATSRDLEGNEQSF. The whole variable domain, filled in from reference TRBV15 and TRBJ2-1, reads DAMVIQNPRYQVTQFGKPVTLSCSQTLNHNVMYWYQQKSSQAPKLLFHYYDKDFNNEADTPDNFQSRRPNTSFCFLDIRSPGLGDTAMYLCATSRDLEGNEQSFGPGTRLTVL.

With respect to this clonotype: A clone one base away is much larger, so this may be a read error. This chain uses TRBV10-3 with TRBJ2-7; D perhaps matches TRBD2 (6 bases). V lost 4 bases and J 5 bases, leaving 9 bases between the germline ends. CDR3 length: 12 residues. In germline, CDR1 is ENHRY, CDR2 SYGVKD. CDR3 residues: CAISVREDEQYF. The DNA of the CDR3 is TGTGCCATCAGTGTGAGGGAGGACGAGCAGTACTTC.

This clonotype was recorded many times. This chain links TRBV12-3 or TRBV12-4 with TRBJ2-7; unclear D gene. This CDR3 region has 13 residues. Trimming left V 1 base short and J 2 bases short, with 6 bases between. CDR3 coding DNA: TGTGCCAGCAGTTTAGTTGGGACCTACGAGCAGTACTTC. Encoded protein: CASSLVGTYEQYF.

The sample holds many counts of this clonotype. This chain links TRBV28 with TRBJ2-3; perhaps TRBD2 as D (5 bases). CDR1 and CDR2 from the germline V gene are MDHEN and SYDVKM. Trimming removed 3 bases at V and 4 bases at J, with 8 bases between. The CDR3 is 13 amino acids. The CDR3 sequence: CASSLAGADTQYF. The CDR3 DNA is TGTGCCAGCAGTTTGGCGGGTGCAGATACGCAGTATTTT.

This clonotype appeared many times. The CDR3 DNA sequence: TGTGCCATCAGTGAGCAAGGGCCTGAGCAGTTCTTC. It translates to CAISEQGPEQFF. The gene calls are TRBV10-3 and TRBJ2-1; no firm D call. The length of the CDR3 is 12 residues. The germline CDR1 and CDR2 sequences are ENHRY and SYGVKD. Trimming removed 2 bases from V and 9 bases from J, with 8 bases in between.